Below are 25 T cell receptor beta chains sequenced from a single sample in a study of blood T cell repertoires in COVID-19. The table came from immunoSEQ multiplex PCR; TCRdb's copy has only in-frame clones and leaves some out. The table includes around 260,000 clones, 88% detected once. Sample: peripheral blood. These TCRs come from a human donor in a cohort sampled during active COVID-19.

V usage is TRBV7-6 and J usage is TRBJ2-7, with 14 bases fitting TRBD2. The CDR3 spans 16 residues. Germline V lookup: CDR1 SGHVS, CDR2 FNYEAQ. V was clipped by 4 bases and J by 6 bases; unmatched bases: 8. Here the CDR3 DNA reads TGTGCCAGCAGCTCGCGACTAGCGGGAGGGCCCTCCGAGCAGTACTTC. This gives the protein CASSSRLAGGPSEQYF.

The V gene is TRBV2, the J gene TRBJ2-3; 7 bases align to TRBD2. Germline CDR1 is SNHLY and CDR2 is FYNNEI. V shed 6 bases, J shed 0 bases, and the junction held 0 bases outside the gene matches. The CDR3 covers 13 residues. CDR3 DNA: TGTGCCAGCAGGGGGGGGAGCACAGATACGCAGTATTTT. Amino acids: CASRGGSTDTQYF.

The chain uses TRBV5-5 and TRBJ1-1, with D perhaps matching TRBD1 (6 bases). Trimming removed 3 bases at V and 1 base at J, with 13 bases between. Germline CDR1 SGHKS, CDR2 YYEKEE (reference sequence). This CDR3 region has 15 residues. The CDR3 region has the DNA TGTGCCAGCAGCTGGAACGGACAGAGGAACACTGAAGCTTTCTTT. Its protein is CASSWNGQRNTEAFF.

The genes are TRBV28 and TRBJ1-5; no definite D call. The germline gives CDR1 MDHEN, CDR2 SYDVKM. This CDR3 has 15 amino acids. V was trimmed by 8 bases and J by 4 bases, leaving 18 bases between them. The CDR3 DNA reads as TGTGCCAGCCTTCCTGGGGTCCGGGGTAATCAGCCCCAGCATTTT. This encodes CASLPGVRGNQPQHF.

The rearrangement joins TRBV27 to TRBJ2-6; D might be TRBD2 (6 bases). The CDR3 is 18 amino acids. V was shortened by 5 bases and J by 1 base, with 18 bases between the two germline ends. Germline V CDR1 and CDR2: MNHEY, SMNVEV (reference sequence). The CDR3 is CASSLLGQGGSGANVLTF. The CDR3 bases are TGTGCCAGCAGTCTCCTAGGGCAGGGAGGTTCTGGGGCCAACGTCCTGACTTTC.

This chain connects TRBV5-1 to TRBJ1-6, with TRBD1 matching over 8 bases. The J segment lost 7 bases and the V segment lost 7 bases, leaving 13 bases of the junction unmatched. CDR1 and CDR2 (germline): SGHRS, YFSETQ. The CDR3 totals 16 residues. In nucleotides, the CDR3 is TGCGCCAGCTCCTCAGGGGCAGGGGGCCAGAATTCACCCCTCCACTTT. The encoded protein is CASSSGAGGQNSPLHF.

This chain links TRBV6-5 with TRBJ2-7; TRBD2 matches at 7 bases. From germline, CDR1 is MNHEY and CDR2 SVGAGI. The CDR3 extends over 14 amino acids. After removal of 7 bases from V and 0 bases from J, the junction contained 6 bases not matched to a gene. CDR3 amino acids: CASMRLAGSYEQYF. The CDR3 DNA reads as TGTGCCAGCATGAGACTAGCTGGCTCCTACGAGCAGTACTTC.

V is TRBV2 and J is TRBJ2-7; TRBD2 aligns across 7 bases. The CDR3 has 16 residues. Looked up from germline, CDR1 is SNHLY and CDR2 is FYNNEI. After removal of 1 base from V and 3 bases from J, the junction contained 9 bases not matched to a gene. In DNA, the CDR3 is TGTGCCAGCAGTGAAGGGGGGGGTACCGCCCACTACGAGCAGTACTTC. This sequence encodes CASSEGGGTAHYEQYF.

This clone was seen once. The chain carries TRBV5-1 and TRBJ2-7; perhaps TRBD1 as D (5 bases). The CDR3 has 12 residues. In germline, CDR1 is SGHRS, CDR2 YFSETQ. V was shortened by 2 bases and J by 4 bases, with 7 bases between the two germline ends. The CDR3 DNA sequence: TGCGCCAGCAGCTTACCAGGGTACGAGCAGTACTTC. Amino acid sequence: CASSLPGYEQYF.

The chain couples TRBV7-3 to TRBJ2-3, with 8 nucleotides matching TRBD2. This CDR3 region has 13 residues. Germline V gives CDR1 SGHTA, CDR2 FQGTGA. J was trimmed by 4 bases and V by 5 bases; bases with no gene match: 2. CDR3 nucleotides: TGTGCCAGCAGCCTCGGGGGGGCAGATACGCAGTATTTT. As protein: CASSLGGADTQYF.

This chain joins TRBV28 and TRBJ2-3; 10 nucleotides align to TRBD2. This CDR3 is built from 16 residues. CDR1 is MDHEN, CDR2 SYDVKM, per germline. Unmatched junction bases numbered 5, after V lost 2 bases and J lost 3 bases. The CDR3 DNA reads TGTGCCAGCAGTTTAGCCGGACTAGCGGTAACAGATACGCAGTATTTT. It yields the protein CASSLAGLAVTDTQYF.

The V and J genes are TRBV7-8 and TRBJ1-2; TRBD1 matches 7 bases. The CDR3 loop spans 15 amino acids. Losses at the gene ends were 7 bases for V and 0 bases for J; bases not matched to a gene: 8. Germline V gives CDR1 SGHVS, CDR2 FQNEAQ. This chain's CDR3 is CASTLGQRTNYGYTF. CDR3 in DNA: TGTGCCAGCACTTTGGGACAGCGAACTAACTATGGCTACACCTTC. Using reference TRBV7-8 and TRBJ1-2 for the parts outside the CDR3, the full variable domain is GAGVSQSPRYKVAKRGQDVALRCDPISGHVSLFWYQQALGQGPEFLTYFQNEAQLDKSGLPSDRFFAERPEGSVSTLKIQRTQQEDSAVYLCASTLGQRTNYGYTFGSGTRLTVV.

This clone was seen a single time. The chain joins TRBV7-2 to TRBJ2-6; 7 positions match TRBD1. The CDR3 has 19 residues. The germline gives CDR1 SGHTA, CDR2 FQGNSA. The trim removed 1 base at V and 1 base at J, leaving 10 bases unmatched. CDR3 DNA: TGTGCCAGCAGCTTAGACGGGGCAGGGGGTAGTTCTGGGGCCAACGTCCTGACTTTC. Its translation is CASSLDGAGGSSGANVLTF. Complete variable domain (other parts from reference TRBV7-2 and TRBJ2-6): GAGVSQSPSNKVTEKGKDVELRCDPISGHTALYWYRQSLGQGLEFLIYFQGNSAPDKSGLPSDRFSAERTGGSVSTLTIQRTQQEDSAVYLCASSLDGAGGSSGANVLTFGAGSRLTVL.

The V and J genes are TRBV19 and TRBJ2-3, with D perhaps TRBD2 (6 bases). This CDR3 is built from 13 residues. Looked up from germline, CDR1 is LNHDA and CDR2 is SQIVND (reference sequence). V was clipped by 2 bases and J by 5 bases, with 8 bases between them. CDR3 nucleotides: TGTGCCAGTAGTATACTGGGGGGAGATACGCAGTATTTT. Protein product: CASSILGGDTQYF.

This clone showed up just once. V is TRBV19 and J is TRBJ1-1; D remains unclear. The V and J ends lost 4 bases and 9 bases respectively, with 12 bases between them. The CDR3 consists of 12 residues. Germline lookup yields CDR1 LNHDA and CDR2 SQIVND (reference sequence). The CDR3 reads CASSTPGGQAFF. As DNA, the CDR3 is TGTGCCAGTAGTACGCCTGGAGGGCAAGCTTTCTTT.

This sequence joins TRBV5-4 and TRBJ2-6; 12 positions match TRBD1. Germline V gene data show CDR1 as SGHNT and CDR2 as YYREEE (reference sequence). There are 17 residues in the CDR3. Trimming took 0 bases from V and 5 from J; bases not matched to a gene: 3. This CDR3 is CASSLEGQGAWANVLTF. DNA of the CDR3: TGTGCCAGCAGCTTGGAGGGACAGGGGGCTTGGGCCAACGTCCTGACTTTC.

This clone counts as medium-sized (0.01 to 0.1%). J is TRBJ1-6 and V is TRBV3-1 (or the pseudogene TRBV3-2), with TRBD1 matching over 10 bases. The CDR3 length is 15 residues. Looked up from germline, CDR1 is LGHDT and CDR2 is YNNKEL (reference sequence). The ends lost 6 bases at V and 8 bases at J; junction bases unmatched: 7. CDR3 DNA sequence: TGTGCCAGCAGACCCGACAGGGGGCTTGATTCACCCCTCCACTTT. This sequence encodes CASRPDRGLDSPLHF.

This chain connects TRBV9 to TRBJ2-2; tentatively, D is TRBD1 (7 bases). Germline V CDR1 and CDR2: SGDLS, YYNGEE. Trimming removed 3 bases at V and 0 bases at J, with 18 bases between. This CDR3 is 18 amino acids long. CDR3 in amino acids: CASSAPGRQGANTGELFF. The CDR3 nucleotides are TGTGCCAGCAGCGCCCCAGGGAGGCAGGGGGCGAACACCGGGGAGCTGTTTTTT. Variable domain in full (rest from reference TRBV9 and TRBJ2-2): DSGVTQTPKHLITATGQRVTLRCSPRSGDLSVYWYQQSLDQGLQFLIQYYNGEERAKGNILERFSAQQFPDLHSELNLSSLELGDSALYFCASSAPGRQGANTGELFFGEGSRLTVL.

This clone was seen just once. The CDR3 protein is CASSPDRAKVINTGELFF. The CDR3 DNA reads as TGTGCCAGCAGCCCGGACAGGGCGAAAGTCATAAACACCGGGGAGCTGTTTTTT. V usage is TRBV9 and J usage is TRBJ2-2, with 8 bases aligning to TRBD1. In germline, CDR1 is SGDLS, CDR2 YYNGEE. Trimming at V came to 4 bases and at J to 2 bases, leaving 13 bases not matched to a gene. This CDR3 is built from 18 residues.

This rearrangement joins TRBV19 to TRBJ2-7, with 9 bases identical to TRBD1. Germline CDR1 reads LNHDA; CDR2 reads SQIVND (reference sequence). Unmatched junction bases numbered 7, after V lost 6 bases and J lost 4 bases. The CDR3 consists of 14 residues. The CDR3 nucleotides read TGTGCCAGTAGCATAACGGACAGGGGTTACGAGCAGTACTTC. Protein product: CASSITDRGYEQYF.

Concerning this clone: The junction departs from germline at one end; a sequencing error may be responsible. This chain connects TRBV24-1 to TRBJ1-2, with TRBD1 matching 11 bases. The CDR3 has 13 residues. In germline, CDR1 is KGHDR, CDR2 SFDVKD. The CDR3 bases are TGTGCCACCAGTGATTCGGACAGGGGGCCCGTCGACTTC. Encoded protein: CATSDSDRGPVDF.

V and J are TRBV27 and TRBJ2-6, with D possibly matching TRBD1 (8 bases). Germline V gene data show CDR1 as MNHEY and CDR2 as SMNVEV (reference sequence). Trimming pared 0 bases from V and 0 bases from J, leaving 18 bases between. There are 20 residues in the CDR3. The CDR3 nucleotides are TGTGCCAGCAGTTTATCGCTCCGACAGGGGACTATCTCTGGGGCCAACGTCCTGACTTTC. This encodes CASSLSLRQGTISGANVLTF.

The chain carries TRBV4-3 and TRBJ1-3; D gene unclear. CDR1 and CDR2 from the germline V gene are LGHNA and YSLEER. V lost 0 bases, J lost 4 bases, and 4 bases lay in between. The CDR3 extends over 13 amino acids. CDR3 nucleotides: TGCGCCAGCAGCCAAGACTCCGGAAACACCATATATTTT. The encoded protein is CASSQDSGNTIYF.

This chain uses TRBV19 with TRBJ2-7, with D maybe TRBD2 (5 bases). The germline V gene has CDR1 LNHDA and CDR2 SQIVND (reference sequence). With 3 bases removed from V and 7 bases from J, the gap between germline ends came to 16 bases. The CDR3 totals 14 residues. CDR3 protein: CASSIRPSGDEQYF. The CDR3 DNA reads TGTGCCAGTAGTATTAGGCCCAGCGGCGATGAGCAGTACTTC. The variable domain in full, with the rest retrieved from reference TRBV19 and TRBJ2-7, is DGGITQSPKYLFRKEGQNVTLSCEQNLNHDAMYWYRQDPGQGLRLIYYSQIVNDFQKGDIAEGYSVSREKKESFPLTVTSAQKNPTAFYLCASSIRPSGDEQYFGPGTRLTVT.

J is TRBJ1-3 and V is TRBV9; 7 nucleotides line up with TRBD1. Germline CDR1 SGDLS, CDR2 YYNGEE. The CDR3 consists of 18 residues. Trimming removed 3 bases from V and 4 bases from J; junction bases left unmatched: 16. The CDR3 region is CASSATQTGTETGNTIYF. CDR3 bases: TGTGCCAGCAGCGCAACCCAGACCGGGACAGAGACGGGAAACACCATATATTTT.